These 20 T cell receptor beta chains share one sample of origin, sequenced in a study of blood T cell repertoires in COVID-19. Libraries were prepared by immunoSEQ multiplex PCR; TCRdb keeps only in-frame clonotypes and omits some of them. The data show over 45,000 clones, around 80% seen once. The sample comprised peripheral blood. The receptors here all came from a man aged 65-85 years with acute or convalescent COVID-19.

This CDR3 is CASSLSREETQYF. The CDR3 bases are TGTGCCAGCAGCTTATCGAGGGAAGAGACCCAGTACTTC. The genes are TRBV7-9 and TRBJ2-5; possibly TRBD2 for D (5 bases). The CDR3 length is 13 residues. The germline V gene encodes CDR1 SEHNR and CDR2 FQNEAQ (reference sequence). The germline V and J ends were trimmed by 2 bases and 3 bases, with 7 bases remaining between them.

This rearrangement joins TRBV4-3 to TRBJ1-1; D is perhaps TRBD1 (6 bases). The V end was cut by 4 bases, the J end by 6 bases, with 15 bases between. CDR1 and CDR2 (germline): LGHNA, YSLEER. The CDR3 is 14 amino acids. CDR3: CASSRSRTAAEAFF. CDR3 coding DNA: TGCGCCAGCAGCCGATCACGGACAGCCGCTGAAGCTTTCTTT.

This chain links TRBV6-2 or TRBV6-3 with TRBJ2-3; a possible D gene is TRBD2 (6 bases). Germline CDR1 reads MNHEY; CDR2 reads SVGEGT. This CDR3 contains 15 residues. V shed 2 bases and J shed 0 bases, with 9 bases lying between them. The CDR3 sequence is CASSYAGLSTDTQYF. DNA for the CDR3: TGTGCCAGCAGTTACGCGGGGCTAAGCACAGATACGCAGTATTTT.

CDR3 DNA: TGTGCCAGCAGCGCGACTCCTACAGATACGCAGTATTTT. Its translation: CASSATPTDTQYF. The rearrangement uses TRBV9 and TRBJ2-3; D remains ambiguous. The germline gives CDR1 SGDLS, CDR2 YYNGEE. The CDR3 totals 13 residues. V was trimmed by 3 bases and J by 3 bases, leaving 8 bases between them. Full variable domain (remainder filled in from reference TRBV9 and TRBJ2-3): DSGVTQTPKHLITATGQRVTLRCSPRSGDLSVYWYQQSLDQGLQFLIQYYNGEERAKGNILERFSAQQFPDLHSELNLSSLELGDSALYFCASSATPTDTQYFGPGTRLTVL.

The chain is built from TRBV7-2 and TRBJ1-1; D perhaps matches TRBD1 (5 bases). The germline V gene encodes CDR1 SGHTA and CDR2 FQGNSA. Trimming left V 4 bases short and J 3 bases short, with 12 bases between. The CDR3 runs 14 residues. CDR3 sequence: CASSSLDRYTEAFF. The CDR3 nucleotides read TGTGCCAGCAGCTCCTTAGACAGATACACTGAAGCTTTCTTT.

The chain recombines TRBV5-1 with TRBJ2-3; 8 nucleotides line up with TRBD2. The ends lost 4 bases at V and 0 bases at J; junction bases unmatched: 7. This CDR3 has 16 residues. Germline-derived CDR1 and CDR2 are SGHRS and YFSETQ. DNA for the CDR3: TGCGCCAGCAGCGAGCCTCTAGCGGGCAGCACAGATACGCAGTATTTT. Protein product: CASSEPLAGSTDTQYF.

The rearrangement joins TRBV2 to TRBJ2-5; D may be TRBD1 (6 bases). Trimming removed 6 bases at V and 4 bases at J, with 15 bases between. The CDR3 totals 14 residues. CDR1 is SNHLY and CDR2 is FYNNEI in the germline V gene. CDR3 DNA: TGTGCCAGCAGCGCTACAGGGTTTTCAGAGACCCAGTACTTC. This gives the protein CASSATGFSETQYF.

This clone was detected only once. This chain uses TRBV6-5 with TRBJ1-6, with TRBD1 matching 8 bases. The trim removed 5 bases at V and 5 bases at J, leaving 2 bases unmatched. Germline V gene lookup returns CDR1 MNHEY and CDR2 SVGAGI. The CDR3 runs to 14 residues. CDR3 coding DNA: TGTGCCAGCAGTCGACAGGGGAATAATTCACCCCTCCACTTT. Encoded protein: CASSRQGNNSPLHF.

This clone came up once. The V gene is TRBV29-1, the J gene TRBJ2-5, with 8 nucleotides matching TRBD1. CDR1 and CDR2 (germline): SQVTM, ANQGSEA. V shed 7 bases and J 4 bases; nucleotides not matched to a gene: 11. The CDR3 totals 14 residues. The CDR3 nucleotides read TGCAGCGGGCAGAGGGGCGACAGGGGAGAGACCCAGTACTTC. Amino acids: CSGQRGDRGETQYF. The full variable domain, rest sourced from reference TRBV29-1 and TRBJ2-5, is SAVISQKPSRDICQRGTSLTIQCQVDSQVTMMFWYRQQPGQSLTLIATANQGSEATYESGFVIDKFPISRPNLTFSTLTVSNMSPEDSSIYLCSGQRGDRGETQYFGPGTRLLVL.

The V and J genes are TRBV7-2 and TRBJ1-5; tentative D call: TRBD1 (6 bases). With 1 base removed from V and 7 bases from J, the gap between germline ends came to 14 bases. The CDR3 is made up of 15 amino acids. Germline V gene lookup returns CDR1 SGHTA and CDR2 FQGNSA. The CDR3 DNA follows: TGTGCCAGCAGCTTAGTAAGTCAGGGGCCCCAGCCCCAGCATTTT. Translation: CASSLVSQGPQPQHF.

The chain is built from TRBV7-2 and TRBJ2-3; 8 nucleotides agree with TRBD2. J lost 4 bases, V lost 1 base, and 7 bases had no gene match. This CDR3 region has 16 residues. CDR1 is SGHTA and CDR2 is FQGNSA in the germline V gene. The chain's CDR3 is CASSLVPAGVADTQYF. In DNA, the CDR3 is TGTGCCAGCAGCTTAGTGCCAGCGGGGGTAGCAGATACGCAGTATTTT.

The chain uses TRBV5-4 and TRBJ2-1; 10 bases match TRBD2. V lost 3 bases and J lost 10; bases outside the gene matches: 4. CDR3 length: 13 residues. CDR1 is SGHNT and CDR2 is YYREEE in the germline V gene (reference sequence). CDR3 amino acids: CASSSSGGREQFF. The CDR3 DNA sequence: TGTGCCAGCAGCTCTAGCGGGGGCCGGGAGCAGTTCTTC.

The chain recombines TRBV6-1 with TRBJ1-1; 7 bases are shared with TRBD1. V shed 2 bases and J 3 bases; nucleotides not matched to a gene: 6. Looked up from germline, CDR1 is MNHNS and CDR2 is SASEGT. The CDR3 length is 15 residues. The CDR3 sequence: CASSEQDRTYTEAFF. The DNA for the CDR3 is TGTGCCAGCAGTGAACAGGACAGGACGTACACTGAAGCTTTCTTT.

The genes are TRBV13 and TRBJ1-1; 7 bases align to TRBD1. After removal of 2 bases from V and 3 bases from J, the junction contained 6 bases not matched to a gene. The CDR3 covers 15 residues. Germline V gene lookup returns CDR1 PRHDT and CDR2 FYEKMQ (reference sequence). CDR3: CASSLPTGRHTEAFF. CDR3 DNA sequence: TGTGCCAGCAGCTTACCGACAGGGCGGCACACTGAAGCTTTCTTT.

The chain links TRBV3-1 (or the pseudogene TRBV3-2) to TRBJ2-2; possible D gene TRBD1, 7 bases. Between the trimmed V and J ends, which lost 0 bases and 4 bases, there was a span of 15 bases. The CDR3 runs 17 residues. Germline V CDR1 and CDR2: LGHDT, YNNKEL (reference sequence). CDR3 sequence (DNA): TGTGCCAGCAGCCAAGATGGAGGGGGCGCAAGCACCGGGGAGCTGTTTTTT. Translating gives CASSQDGGGASTGELFF.

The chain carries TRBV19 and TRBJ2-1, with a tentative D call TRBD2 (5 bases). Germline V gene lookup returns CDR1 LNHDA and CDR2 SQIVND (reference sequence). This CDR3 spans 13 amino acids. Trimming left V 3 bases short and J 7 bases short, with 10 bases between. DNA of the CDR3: TGTGCCAGTAGTATTCATGGGGAGAATGAGCAGTTCTTC. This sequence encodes CASSIHGENEQFF.

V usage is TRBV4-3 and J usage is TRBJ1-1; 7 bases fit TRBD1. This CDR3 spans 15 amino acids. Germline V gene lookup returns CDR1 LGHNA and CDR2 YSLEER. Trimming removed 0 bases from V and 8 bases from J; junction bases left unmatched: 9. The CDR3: CASSQENTGVREAFF. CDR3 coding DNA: TGCGCCAGCAGCCAAGAAAATACAGGGGTTCGGGAAGCTTTCTTT.

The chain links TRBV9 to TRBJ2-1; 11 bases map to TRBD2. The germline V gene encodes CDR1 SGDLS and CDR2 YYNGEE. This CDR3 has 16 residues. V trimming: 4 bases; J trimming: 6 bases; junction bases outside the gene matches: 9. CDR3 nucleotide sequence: TGTGCCAGCAGCTCTTTAGCGGGAGGGCTGGTCAATGAGCAGTTCTTC. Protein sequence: CASSSLAGGLVNEQFF.

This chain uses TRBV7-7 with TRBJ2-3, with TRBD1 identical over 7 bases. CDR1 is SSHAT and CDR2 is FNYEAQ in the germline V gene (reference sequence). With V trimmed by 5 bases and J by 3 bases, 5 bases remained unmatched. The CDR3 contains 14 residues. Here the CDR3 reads CASSPWTGTDTQYF. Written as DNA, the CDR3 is TGTGCCAGCAGCCCCTGGACAGGAACAGATACGCAGTATTTT.

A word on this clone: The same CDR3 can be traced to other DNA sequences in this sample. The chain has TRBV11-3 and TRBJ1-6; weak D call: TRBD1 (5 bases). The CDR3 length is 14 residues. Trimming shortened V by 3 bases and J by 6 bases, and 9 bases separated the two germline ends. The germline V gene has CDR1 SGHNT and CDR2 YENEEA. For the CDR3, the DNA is TGTGCCAGCAGCTTGGGGGGGAGTAATTCACCCCTCCACTTT. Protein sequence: CASSLGGSNSPLHF.